A single sample gave rise to the 15 T cell receptor beta chains below, sequenced in a study of T cells in Graves' hyperthyroidism and ophthalmopathy. The TCR beta CDR3 regions underwent amplification using RNA transcripts as the source. A set of HTBI primers served as the primers for a first-round RT-PCR of the TCR CDR3. MiXCR, applied by TCRdb to the multiplex PCR reads, yields one record per CDR3 protein. The data contain roughly 700,000 distinct CDR3 sequences, approximately 15% of them singletons. Sequenced sample: blood. The receptors originated from a man aged 45-65 years with Graves' hyperthyroidism.

This clonotype was seen at least ten times. This chain uses TRBV27 with TRBJ2-1, with D maybe TRBD1 (6 bases). The CDR3 is 13 residues long. Germline values: CDR1 MNHEY, CDR2 SMNVEV (reference sequence). Trimming shortened V by 6 bases and J by 4 bases, and 10 bases separated the two germline ends. In DNA, the CDR3 is TGTGCCAGCAGCCCCAGGGGTTACAATGAGCAGTTCTTC. This encodes CASSPRGYNEQFF.

This clonotype showed up just a few times. One junction end does not reproduce the germline sequence, and a read error may be involved. The chain uses TRBV11-2 and TRBJ2-7; the D gene is possibly TRBD2 (5 bases). CDR1 is SGHAT, CDR2 FQNNGV, per germline. The CDR3 contains 14 residues. CDR3 DNA sequence: TGTGCCAGCGGCTTAGTGGCGGGCTCCTACGAGCAGTACTTC. This sequence encodes CASGLVAGSYEQYF.

This clonotype has at least ten counts. The CDR3 nucleotides are TGCAGTGCTAAGATACTAGCGGGAGGTTCCTACGAGCAGTACTTC. This translates into CSAKILAGGSYEQYF. The V gene is TRBV20-1, the J gene TRBJ2-7; 12 positions agree with TRBD2. With V trimmed by 4 bases and J by 1 base, 5 bases remained unmatched. The CDR3 is 15 amino acids. The germline gives CDR1 DFQATT, CDR2 SNEGSKA (reference sequence).

The chain recombines TRBV28 with TRBJ2-1; D is uncertain. Trimming cost V 6 bases and J 4 bases, with 13 bases left between them. Germline lookup yields CDR1 MDHEN and CDR2 SYDVKM. The CDR3 loop spans 14 amino acids. CDR3 in DNA: TGTGCCAGCAGCGATGGGCAGGAATACAATGAGCAGTTCTTC. Translated: CASSDGQEYNEQFF.

J is TRBJ2-5 and V is TRBV10-3; D is perhaps TRBD2 (6 bases). Trimming took off 10 bases at V and 4 bases at J, with 16 bases between the two ends. CDR3 length: 13 residues. Germline values: CDR1 ENHRY, CDR2 SYGVKD. CDR3 DNA: TGTGCCACATCCGAGCGGGCCCTAGAGACCCAGTACTTC. This translates into CATSERALETQYF.

This clonotype was seen ten or more times. The gene calls are TRBV28 and TRBJ2-5, with D perhaps TRBD1 (6 bases). Germline V lookup: CDR1 MDHEN, CDR2 SYDVKM. CDR3 size: 18 residues. Trimming shortened V by 6 bases and J by 4 bases, and 27 bases separated the two germline ends. CDR3 in amino acids: CASSHDGSRRGRGETQYF. The CDR3 DNA is TGTGCCAGCAGCCACGATGGGTCCCGCAGGGGTAGAGGAGAGACCCAGTACTTC.

There are many counts of this clonotype. The gene calls are TRBV28 and TRBJ2-1; TRBD1 agrees at 9 bases. V shed 6 bases and J 6 bases; nucleotides not matched to a gene: 9. This CDR3 has 15 amino acids. The germline CDR1 and CDR2 sequences are MDHEN and SYDVKM. CDR3 nucleotides: TGTGCCAGCAGGACCCGGGACAGGGTAACCAATGAGCAGTTCTTC. It translates to CASRTRDRVTNEQFF.

The rearrangement joins TRBV7-2 to TRBJ1-2; possibly TRBD1 for D (5 bases). Deletions cut 1 base from V and 7 bases from J, with 13 bases between. This CDR3 has 14 amino acids. CDR1 is SGHTA, CDR2 FQGNSA, per germline. The CDR3 nucleotides are TGTGCCAGCAGCTTAGGACAGTGGGAAGGTGGCTACACCTTC. It specifies CASSLGQWEGGYTF.

This clonotype came up many times. The chain uses TRBV2 and TRBJ2-1; 8 bases agree with TRBD1. Germline CDR1 and CDR2: SNHLY and FYNNEI. V dropped 0 bases and J dropped 7; count of bases not matched to a gene: 14. The CDR3 spans 18 residues. CDR3 region: CASSEALRTGITGNEQFF. CDR3 in DNA: TGTGCCAGCAGTGAAGCGCTTAGGACAGGGATCACGGGGAATGAGCAGTTCTTC.

This clonotype has just a few counts. V usage is TRBV6-2 or TRBV6-3 and J usage is TRBJ1-1, with D possibly TRBD1 on 5 matching bases. The CDR3 contains 12 residues. The germline gives CDR1 MNHEY, CDR2 SVGEGT. The CDR3 coding sequence is TGTTTCTCCCGGGGGAGGAACACTGAAGCTTTCTTT. This encodes CFSRGRNTEAFF.

This clonotype appeared many times. The rearrangement joins TRBV10-2 to TRBJ2-1; D is undetermined. Germline V lookup: CDR1 WSHSY, CDR2 SAAADI. Trimming removed 4 bases at V and 7 bases at J, with 14 bases between. The CDR3 contains 14 residues. Written as DNA, the CDR3 is TGCGCCAGCAGTGGAATACAGATAACTAATGAGCAGTTCTTC. Its translation: CASSGIQITNEQFF.

Here the CDR3 DNA reads TGTGCCAGCAGTGAAGCAGACGGGGGTCACTACGAGCAGTACTTC. The encoded protein is CASSEADGGHYEQYF. The chain combines TRBV2 with TRBJ2-7; D is perhaps TRBD2 (6 bases). There are 15 residues in the CDR3. Trimming took off 0 bases at V and 3 bases at J, with 12 bases between the two ends. CDR1 is SNHLY and CDR2 is FYNNEI in the germline V gene.

This clonotype occurred a few times. This chain links TRBV7-6 with TRBJ1-1; 8 positions match TRBD1. Germline lookup yields CDR1 SGHVS and CDR2 FNYEAQ. There are 15 residues in the CDR3. V was clipped by 5 bases and J by 3 bases; unmatched bases: 8. DNA for the CDR3: TGTGCCAGCAGCCCTACAGGGGGTAGGGACACTGAAGCTTTCTTT. Protein product: CASSPTGGRDTEAFF.

This clonotype has more than one count but fewer than ten. This chain connects TRBV7-3 to TRBJ2-1; D uncertain. The CDR3 runs 17 residues. From germline, CDR1 is SGHTA and CDR2 FQGTGA. V lost 6 bases and J lost 2, with 20 bases in between. DNA for the CDR3: TGTGCCAGCAGTTATCTTAATCTAGTCGGCCCCTACAATGAGCAGTTCTTC. Its translation is CASSYLNLVGPYNEQFF.

The sample holds a few counts of this clonotype. The chain uses TRBV10-3 and TRBJ1-2; maybe TRBD1 (6 bases). From germline, CDR1 is ENHRY and CDR2 SYGVKD. The CDR3 spans 14 residues. Trimming left V 0 bases short and J 8 bases short, with 13 bases between. Here the CDR3 reads CAISESRTATGYTF. CDR3 coding DNA: TGTGCCATCAGTGAGTCGAGGACAGCAACCGGCTACACCTTC.